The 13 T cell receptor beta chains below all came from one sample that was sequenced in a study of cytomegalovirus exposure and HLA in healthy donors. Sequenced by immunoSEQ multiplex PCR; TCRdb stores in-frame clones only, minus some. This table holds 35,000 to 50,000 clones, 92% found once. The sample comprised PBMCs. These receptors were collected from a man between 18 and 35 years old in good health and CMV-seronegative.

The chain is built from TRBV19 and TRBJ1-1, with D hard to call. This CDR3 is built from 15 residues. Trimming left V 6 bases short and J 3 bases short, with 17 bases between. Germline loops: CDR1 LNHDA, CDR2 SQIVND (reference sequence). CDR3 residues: CASRTPPLGDTEAFF. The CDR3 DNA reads TGTGCCAGTAGGACCCCTCCCCTCGGGGACACTGAAGCTTTCTTT. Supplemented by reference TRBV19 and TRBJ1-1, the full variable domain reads DGGITQSPKYLFRKEGQNVTLSCEQNLNHDAMYWYRQDPGQGLRLIYYSQIVNDFQKGDIAEGYSVSREKKESFPLTVTSAQKNPTAFYLCASRTPPLGDTEAFFGQGTRLTVV.

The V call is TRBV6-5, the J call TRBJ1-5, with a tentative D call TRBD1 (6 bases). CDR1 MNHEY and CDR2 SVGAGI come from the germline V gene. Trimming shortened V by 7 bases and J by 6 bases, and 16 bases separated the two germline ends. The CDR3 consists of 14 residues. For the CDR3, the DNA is TGTGCCAGCAAGGGGGTCTTAGAGGGTCAGCCCCAGCATTTT. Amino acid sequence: CASKGVLEGQPQHF.

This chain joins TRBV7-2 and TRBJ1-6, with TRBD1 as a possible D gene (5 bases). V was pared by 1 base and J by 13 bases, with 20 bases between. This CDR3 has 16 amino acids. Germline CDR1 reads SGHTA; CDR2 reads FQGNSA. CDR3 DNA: TGTGCCAGCAGCTTAGGTCCCCCAGGGACTGGCTCCCCCCTCCACTTT. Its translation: CASSLGPPGTGSPLHF.

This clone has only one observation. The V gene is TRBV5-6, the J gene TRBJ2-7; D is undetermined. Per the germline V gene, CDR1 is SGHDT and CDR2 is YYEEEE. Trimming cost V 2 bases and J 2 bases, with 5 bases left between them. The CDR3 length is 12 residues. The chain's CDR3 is CASSFQTYEQYF. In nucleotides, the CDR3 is TGTGCCAGCAGCTTTCAGACCTACGAGCAGTACTTC.

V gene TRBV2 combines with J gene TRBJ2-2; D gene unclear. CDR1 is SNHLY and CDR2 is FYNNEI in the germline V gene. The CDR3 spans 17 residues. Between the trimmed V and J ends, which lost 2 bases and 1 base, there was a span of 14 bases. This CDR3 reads CASSELSWLLNTGELFF. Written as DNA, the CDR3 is TGTGCCAGCAGTGAACTCTCGTGGCTGTTGAACACCGGGGAGCTGTTTTTT.

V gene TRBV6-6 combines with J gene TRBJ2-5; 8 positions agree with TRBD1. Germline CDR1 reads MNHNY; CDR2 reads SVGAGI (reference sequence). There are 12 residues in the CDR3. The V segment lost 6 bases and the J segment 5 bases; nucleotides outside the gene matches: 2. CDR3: CASSRGPETQYF. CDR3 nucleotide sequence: TGTGCCAGCAGCAGGGGGCCGGAGACCCAGTACTTC.

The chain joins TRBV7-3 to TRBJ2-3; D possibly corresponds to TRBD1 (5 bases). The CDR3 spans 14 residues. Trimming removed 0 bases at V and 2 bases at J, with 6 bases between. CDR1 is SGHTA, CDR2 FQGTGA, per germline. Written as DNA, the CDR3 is TGTGCCAGCAGCTTAACCAGGGCCACAGATACGCAGTATTTT. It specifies CASSLTRATDTQYF.

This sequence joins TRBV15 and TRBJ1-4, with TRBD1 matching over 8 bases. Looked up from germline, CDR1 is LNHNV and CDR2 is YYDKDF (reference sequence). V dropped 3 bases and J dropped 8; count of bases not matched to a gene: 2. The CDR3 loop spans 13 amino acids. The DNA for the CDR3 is TGTGCCACCAGCAGGGACAGGGAGGAAAAACTGTTTTTT. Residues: CATSRDREEKLFF.

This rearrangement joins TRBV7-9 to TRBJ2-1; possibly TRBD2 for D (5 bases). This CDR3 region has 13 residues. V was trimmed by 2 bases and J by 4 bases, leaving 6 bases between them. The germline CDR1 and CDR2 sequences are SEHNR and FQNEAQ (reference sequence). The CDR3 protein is CASSLRRYNEQFF. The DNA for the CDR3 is TGTGCCAGCAGCTTAAGGAGGTACAATGAGCAGTTCTTC.

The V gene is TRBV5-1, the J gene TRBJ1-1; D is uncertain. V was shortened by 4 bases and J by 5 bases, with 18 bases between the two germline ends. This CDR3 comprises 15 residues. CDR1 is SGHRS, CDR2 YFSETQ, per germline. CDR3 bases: TGCGCCAGCAGCCTGGATGGCCAAACGGGGACTGAAGCTTTCTTT. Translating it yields CASSLDGQTGTEAFF.

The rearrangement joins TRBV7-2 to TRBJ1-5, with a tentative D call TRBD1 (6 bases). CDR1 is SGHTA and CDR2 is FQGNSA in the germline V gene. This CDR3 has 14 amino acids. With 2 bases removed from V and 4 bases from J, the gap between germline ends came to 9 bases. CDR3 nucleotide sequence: TGTGCCAGCAGCTTACTGGGGGCTAATCAGCCCCAGCATTTT. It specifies CASSLLGANQPQHF. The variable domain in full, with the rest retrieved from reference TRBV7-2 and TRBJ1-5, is GAGVSQSPSNKVTEKGKDVELRCDPISGHTALYWYRQSLGQGLEFLIYFQGNSAPDKSGLPSDRFSAERTGGSVSTLTIQRTQQEDSAVYLCASSLLGANQPQHFGDGTRLSIL.

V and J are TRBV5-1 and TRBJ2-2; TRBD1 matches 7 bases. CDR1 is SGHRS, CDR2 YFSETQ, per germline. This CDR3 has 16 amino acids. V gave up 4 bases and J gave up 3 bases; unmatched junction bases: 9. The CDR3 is CASSQQGLWDTGELFF. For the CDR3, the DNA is TGCGCCAGCAGCCAACAGGGGCTGTGGGACACCGGGGAGCTGTTTTTT.

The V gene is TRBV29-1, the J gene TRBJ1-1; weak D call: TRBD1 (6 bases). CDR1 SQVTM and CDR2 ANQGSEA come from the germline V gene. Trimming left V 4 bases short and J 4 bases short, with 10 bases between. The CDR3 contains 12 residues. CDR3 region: CSVGQVSTEAFF. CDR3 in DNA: TGCAGCGTTGGACAGGTCAGCACTGAAGCTTTCTTT. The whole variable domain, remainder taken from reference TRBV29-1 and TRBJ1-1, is SAVISQKPSRDICQRGTSLTIQCQVDSQVTMMFWYRQQPGQSLTLIATANQGSEATYESGFVIDKFPISRPNLTFSTLTVSNMSPEDSSIYLCSVGQVSTEAFFGQGTRLTVV.